The clone carrying this T cell receptor (beta chain) came up a few times. Its antigen is undetermined. This specimen belongs to a study of beta chain features in type 1 diabetes. In the study overall: Investigators examined around 98 million sorted cells across all samples. Study outcomes and limitations: Patients with Type 1 diabetes showed moderately but significantly shorter TCRB CDR3s in all four CD4+ subsets. Diminished insertions and augmented deletions at VDJ junctions characterized type 1 diabetes patients. cDNA-based sequencing might over-represent cells highly expressing TCR.

The isolated RNA, all of it, was reverse transcribed, so expressed TCRB transcripts were what got sequenced. Approximately 3.5 million reads was the average for naive, central memory and regulatory T cell samples. Here immunoSEQ multiplex PCR was the method, and the copy in TCRdb shows in-frame clones only, minus some. In the table there are approximately 600,000 clones, roughly 12% of which are singletons. Germline CDR1 LNHDA, CDR2 SQIVND (reference sequence). This CDR3 region has 13 residues. Trimming took off 5 bases at V and 3 bases at J, with 11 bases between the two ends. The material sequenced was naive CD4+ T cells from blood. This clonotype was obtained from a man in his thirties or forties with type 1 diabetes. The J gene is TRBJ2-7, the V gene TRBV19; maybe TRBD1 (5 bases). CDR3 in DNA: TGTGCCAGTAGTCGACAGACTGACTACGAGCAGTACTTC. Protein product: CASSRQTDYEQYF.